Sequencing of this T cell receptor beta chain was carried out in a study of blood T cell repertoires in COVID-19. Generated by immunoSEQ multiplex PCR, the TCRdb table keeps only in-frame clones and is missing some. Of some 150,000 clones in the sample, approximately 82% were seen once. The CDR3 sequence is 14 residues long. V was clipped by 7 bases and J by 0 bases, with 13 bases between them. Germline V gene sequence: CDR1 SQVTM, CDR2 ANQGSEA. Two negative PCRs, clearance, or symptom resolution were required of recovered Cohort 3 donors. J is TRBJ1-5 and V is TRBV29-1; a weak D match, TRBD1 (5 bases). Specimen: PBMCs or T cells enriched from blood (not recorded which). The receptor was derived from a woman aged 50 to 60 who had recovered from COVID-19. The CDR3 sequence: CSATGDGSNQPQHF. The CDR3, as DNA: TGCAGCGCCACAGGCGATGGTAGCAATCAGCCCCAGCATTTT.